These 21 T cell receptor beta chains were sequenced from one sample in a study of blood T cell repertoires in COVID-19. Measured with immunoSEQ multiplex PCR; TCRdb has only the in-frame clones, and not every one. The sample records approximately 170,000 clones, around four fifths being singletons. Sequencing input: peripheral blood. Every receptor here comes from an elderly woman with COVID-19, enrolled during active disease.

The rearrangement links TRBV10-1 to TRBJ1-2; D is unresolved. V was clipped by 6 bases and J by 5 bases, with 7 bases between them. There are 11 residues in the CDR3. Per germline, CDR1 WNHNN and CDR2 SYGVQD (reference sequence). The CDR3 DNA follows: TGCGCCAGCAGGAGGGCTTATGGCTACACCTTC. Translated, it gives CASRRAYGYTF.

The gene calls are TRBV5-1 and TRBJ1-2; 7 nucleotides line up with TRBD1. V was pared by 8 bases and J by 4 bases, with 14 bases of the junction left unmatched. The germline gives CDR1 SGHRS, CDR2 YFSETQ. The CDR3 totals 15 residues. The CDR3 reads CASRTFPTGIYGYTF. The CDR3 DNA is TGCGCCAGTCGGACCTTTCCGACAGGGATCTATGGCTACACCTTC.

The J gene is TRBJ2-1, the V gene TRBV29-1, with 10 positions matching TRBD1. Per the germline V gene, CDR1 is SQVTM and CDR2 is ANQGSEA. V shed 2 bases and J 6 bases; nucleotides not matched to a gene: 7. The CDR3 totals 15 residues. CDR3 DNA: TGCAGCGTTGAATCGTTGGGACAGGGGATCAATGAGCAGTTCTTC. This translates into CSVESLGQGINEQFF.

The V and J genes are TRBV25-1 and TRBJ2-5; 14 nucleotides agree with TRBD2. The CDR3 is 17 residues long. Trimming took 4 bases from V and 5 from J; bases not matched to a gene: 9. The germline gives CDR1 MGHDK, CDR2 SYGVNS. CDR3 DNA sequence: TGTGCCAGCAGTGGAGGGACTAGCGGGAGATATTCGGAGACCCAGTACTTC. Its translation is CASSGGTSGRYSETQYF.

This rearrangement joins TRBV5-6 to TRBJ2-6; 8 positions agree with TRBD1. V dropped 4 bases and J dropped 4; count of bases not matched to a gene: 4. From germline, CDR1 is SGHDT and CDR2 YYEEEE. The length of the CDR3 is 15 residues. In DNA form, the CDR3 reads TGTGCCAGCAGCGGACAGGGCTCAGGGGCCAACGTCCTGACTTTC. Translating it yields CASSGQGSGANVLTF.

This chain connects TRBV5-4 to TRBJ2-7; D is perhaps TRBD2 (5 bases). The germline CDR1 and CDR2 sequences are SGHNT and YYREEE (reference sequence). Trimming cost V 0 bases and J 8 bases, with 12 bases left between them. The CDR3 is made up of 13 amino acids. In DNA, the CDR3 is TGTGCCAGCAGCTTGGATTCCCCGGGGAAGCAGTACTTC. Translating it yields CASSLDSPGKQYF.

The genes are TRBV12-3 or TRBV12-4 and TRBJ2-7; D remains ambiguous. V was trimmed by 3 bases and J by 2 bases, leaving 8 bases between them. The CDR3 spans 13 residues. CDR3: CASSLGRAYEQYF. The CDR3 nucleotides read TGTGCCAGCAGTTTGGGCAGAGCCTACGAGCAGTACTTC.

This clone came up a few times. This chain joins TRBV29-1 and TRBJ2-5; TRBD2 aligns across 9 bases. V lost 2 bases to trimming and J lost 6 bases; unmatched junction nucleotides: 4. CDR3 length equals 13 residues. Germline V gives CDR1 SQVTM, CDR2 ANQGSEA. The CDR3 here is CSVEPRGGKTQYF. The CDR3 nucleotides read TGCAGCGTTGAACCGCGGGGGGGAAAGACCCAGTACTTC.

The genes are TRBV5-1 and TRBJ1-2; no clear D gene. The CDR3 consists of 14 residues. Germline assignment: CDR1 SGHRS and CDR2 YFSETQ. The germline V and J ends were trimmed by 3 bases and 3 bases, with 12 bases remaining between them. The CDR3 sequence is CASSSESDYYGYTF. For the CDR3, the DNA is TGCGCCAGCAGCTCGGAATCAGACTACTATGGCTACACCTTC.

This chain links TRBV18 with TRBJ1-5; the D gene is possibly TRBD1 (5 bases). CDR1 and CDR2 from the germline V gene are KGHSH and LQKENI. CDR3 length equals 15 residues. V was shortened by 3 bases and J by 7 bases, with 16 bases between the two germline ends. The CDR3 sequence is CASSPKAGKGQPQHF. In DNA, the CDR3 is TGTGCCAGCTCACCGAAGGCGGGAAAGGGGCAGCCCCAGCATTTT. Full variable domain (outside the CDR3, taken from reference TRBV18 and TRBJ1-5): NAGVMQNPRHLVRRRGQEARLRCSPMKGHSHVYWYRQLPEEGLKFMVYLQKENIIDESGMPKERFSAEFPKEGPSILRIQQVVRGDSAAYFCASSPKAGKGQPQHFGDGTRLSIL.

The rearrangement links TRBV18 to TRBJ1-1, with D perhaps matching TRBD1 (5 bases). Between the trimmed V and J ends, which lost 3 bases and 7 bases, there was a span of 21 bases. This CDR3 has 16 residues. CDR1 is KGHSH, CDR2 LQKENI, per germline. This chain's CDR3 is CASSPIEWGLTSEAFF. CDR3 nucleotide sequence: TGTGCCAGCTCACCGATAGAATGGGGACTCACTAGTGAAGCTTTCTTT.

Written as DNA, the CDR3 is TGTGCCAGTAGCACAGGGGTCTCTGGAAACACCATATATTTT. Protein: CASSTGVSGNTIYF. The chain couples TRBV18 to TRBJ1-3, with 7 bases matching TRBD1. The CDR3 is 14 residues long. Germline loops: CDR1 KGHSH, CDR2 LQKENI. V trimming: 9 bases; J trimming: 0 bases; junction bases outside the gene matches: 5.

CDR3 residues: CASSLRNPGTGDLPDTQYF. The CDR3 DNA is TGTGCCAGCAGTTTACGCAACCCCGGGACAGGGGATCTTCCAGATACGCAGTATTTT. The V and J genes are TRBV27 and TRBJ2-3; 10 bases are shared with TRBD1. Germline lookup yields CDR1 MNHEY and CDR2 SMNVEV (reference sequence). The V and J ends lost 2 bases and 4 bases, in that order; junction bases with no gene match: 15. This CDR3 contains 19 residues.

The chain recombines TRBV3-1 (or the pseudogene TRBV3-2) with TRBJ1-6; D might be TRBD1 (5 bases). The V end was cut by 6 bases, the J end by 9 bases, with 15 bases between. The CDR3 has 14 amino acids. Germline V gene data show CDR1 as LGHDT and CDR2 as YNNKEL (reference sequence). The CDR3 DNA is TGTGCCAGCAGTCAGGTCGGGGGAGGTTCACCCCTCCACTTT. Its translation: CASSQVGGGSPLHF.

This chain uses TRBV29-1 with TRBJ2-5; TRBD2 matches 8 bases. Germline V CDR1 and CDR2: SQVTM, ANQGSEA. V lost 6 bases and J lost 4; bases outside the gene matches: 4. The CDR3 is made up of 12 amino acids. CDR3 bases: TGCAGCGTCCGGACTAGCTCAGAGACCCAGTACTTC. Its protein product is CSVRTSSETQYF.

CDR3 amino acids: CASRPTEYYGYTF. The CDR3 bases are TGTGCAAGTCGCCCGACAGAATACTATGGCTACACCTTC. This chain links TRBV12-2 with TRBJ1-2; the table names TRBD1, a call not compared with the DNA. TRBV12-2 is listed as a pseudogene. The CDR3 totals 13 residues.

The genes are TRBV3-1 (or the pseudogene TRBV3-2) and TRBJ2-1; 7 nucleotides align to TRBD2. This CDR3 contains 15 residues. CDR1 LGHDT and CDR2 YNNKEL come from the germline V gene (reference sequence). Losses at the gene ends were 0 bases for V and 7 bases for J; bases not matched to a gene: 6. The CDR3 here is CASSQEAGVRNEQFF. Here the CDR3 DNA reads TGTGCCAGCAGCCAAGAGGCGGGAGTCAGGAATGAGCAGTTCTTC.

The rearrangement joins TRBV10-3 to TRBJ2-1; D unclear. Germline V lookup: CDR1 ENHRY, CDR2 SYGVKD. The V and J ends lost 6 bases and 7 bases respectively, with 16 bases between them. The CDR3 extends over 14 amino acids. The CDR3 protein is CAISPLERLNEQFF. The DNA for the CDR3 is TGTGCCATCAGCCCCCTCGAGAGGTTGAATGAGCAGTTCTTC.

The rearrangement uses TRBV7-3 and TRBJ1-2, with 12 positions matching TRBD1. With 7 bases clipped from V and 2 bases from J, the junction kept 17 bases outside the gene matches. CDR1 SGHTA and CDR2 FQGTGA come from the germline V gene. This CDR3 region has 19 residues. CDR3 in amino acids: CASKPLGRGTGGLNYGYTF. In DNA, the CDR3 is TGTGCCAGCAAACCGCTAGGGCGGGGGACAGGGGGCCTAAACTATGGCTACACCTTC.

This chain connects TRBV7-2 to TRBJ1-5, with D possibly being TRBD1 (5 bases). Per germline, CDR1 SGHTA and CDR2 FQGNSA. V was shortened by 6 bases and J by 3 bases, with 18 bases between the two germline ends. This CDR3 spans 16 amino acids. CDR3 in DNA: TGTGCCAGCAGTCCCCGGGTGGTGGGGCACAATCAGCCCCAGCATTTT. This codes for CASSPRVVGHNQPQHF.

The chain combines TRBV6-1 with TRBJ2-5; D unclear. Germline CDR1 reads MNHNS; CDR2 reads SASEGT. Trimming removed 2 bases from V and 1 base from J, with 5 bases in between. The CDR3 has 13 residues. The CDR3 sequence: CASSEQAQETQYF. The CDR3 region has the DNA TGTGCCAGCAGTGAACAGGCCCAAGAGACCCAGTACTTC.